Listed below are T cell receptor beta chains from one sample, sequenced in a study of CD8 T cells in Susac syndrome. TCRdb independently ran MiXCR on the immunoSEQ multiplex PCR reads; one entry per CDR3 protein. The data show some 130,000 distinct CDR3 sequences, around 80% seen once. The source material was CD8+ T cells from PBMCs. These receptors all stem from a human donor with multiple sclerosis. Both conserved end residues are part of each CDR3. A D gene is named only where the DNA matches it firmly. Part of the rows lack a size; the others show once, few, many or a class for expanded clones.

CDR3 length	D gene	clone size	V gene	J gene	CDR3 protein	CDR3 DNA
14	NA	NA	TRBV11-2	TRBJ2-2	CASSRPLKPGELFF	TGTGCCAGCAGCCGACCGCTTAAGCCCGGGGAGCTGTTTTTT
15	NA	NA	TRBV7-9	TRBJ2-1	CASSSGVISYNEQFF	TGTGCCAGCAGCTCCGGGGTAATCTCCTACAATGAGCAGTTCTTC
16	TRBD1	NA	TRBV28	TRBJ1-2	CASSLNRDRVGYGYTF	TGTGCCAGCAGCCTTAACCGGGACAGGGTCGGCTATGGCTACACCTTC
14	NA	NA	TRBV5-4	TRBJ1-2	CASSLGSPNYGYTF	TGTGCCAGCAGCTTGGGCAGTCCTAACTATGGCTACACCTTC
12	NA	NA	TRBV7-9	TRBJ1-2	CASSSDIGGYTF	TGTGCCAGCAGTTCGGACATTGGCGGCTACACCTTC
17	TRBD2	NA	TRBV13	TRBJ2-2	CASSPTLLAGGTGELFF	TGTGCCAGCAGCCCAACCCTACTAGCGGGGGGGACCGGGGAGCTGTTTTTT
16	TRBD2	NA	TRBV10-3	TRBJ2-1	CAISRGLGLAGVEQFF	TGTGCCATCAGTCGAGGGTTGGGACTAGCGGGAGTGGAGCAGTTCTTC
13	NA	few	TRBV7-8	TRBJ2-1	CASSPPGMDEQFF	TGTGCCAGCAGCCCCCCGGGGATGGATGAGCAGTTCTTC
16	TRBD1	NA	TRBV7-9	TRBJ2-7	CASSLAQDRGSYEQYF	TGTGCCAGCAGCTTAGCGCAGGACAGGGGGTCCTACGAGCAGTACTTC
16	NA	NA	TRBV6-5	TRBJ1-6	CASSYDRYAVNSPLHF	TGTGCCAGCAGTTACGACCGCTATGCCGTAAATTCACCCCTCCACTTT
15	TRBD2	NA	TRBV29-1	TRBJ2-3	CSVGRTSGRTDTQYF	TGCAGCGTTGGCCGGACTAGCGGGAGAACAGATACGCAGTATTTT
14	NA	NA	TRBV4-1	TRBJ2-1	CASSVTSWGDEQFF	TGCGCCAGCAGCGTAACCTCCTGGGGGGATGAGCAGTTCTTC
12	TRBD1	NA	TRBV15	TRBJ1-1	CATKKGTGEAFF	TGTGCCACCAAAAAAGGGACAGGTGAAGCTTTCTTT
15	NA	NA	TRBV5-6	TRBJ1-2	CASSLMMDSSYGYTF	TGTGCCAGCAGCTTAATGATGGACAGTTCCTATGGCTACACCTTC
14	NA	NA	TRBV7-9	TRBJ2-3	CASSLDGVSDTQYF	TGTGCCAGCAGCTTAGACGGAGTCTCAGATACGCAGTATTTT
15	TRBD1	few	TRBV7-9	TRBJ2-5	CASSLATGGLETQYF	TGTGCCAGCAGCTTAGCGACAGGGGGCCTAGAGACCCAGTACTTC
13	NA	once	TRBV7-2	TRBJ2-7	CASSPLPAHEQYF	TGTGCCAGCAGTCCATTGCCGGCCCACGAGCAGTACTTC
13	NA	NA	TRBV29-1	TRBJ2-5	CSVEDGQQETQYF	TGCAGCGTTGAAGATGGGCAGCAAGAGACCCAGTACTTC
17	TRBD2	NA	TRBV15	TRBJ2-7	CATSANLLQGGVYEQYF	TGTGCCACCAGCGCGAACTTGCTGCAGGGAGGGGTCTACGAGCAGTACTTC
14	NA	NA	TRBV24-1	TRBJ2-1	CATSPRGDSNEQFF	TGTGCCACCAGTCCTCGTGGGGATAGCAATGAGCAGTTCTTC
15	TRBD2	once	TRBV28	TRBJ2-2	CASSLSPGGDGELFF	TGTGCCAGCAGTTTATCACCGGGAGGGGACGGGGAGCTGTTTTTT
12	NA	few	TRBV6-2/TRBV6-3	TRBJ1-1	CASTRGGTEAFF	TGTGCCAGCACCAGGGGTGGGACTGAAGCTTTCTTT
14	TRBD2	few	TRBV6-1	TRBJ2-1	CASNVAGGLDEQFF	TGTGCCAGCAACGTAGCGGGAGGTCTCGATGAGCAGTTCTTC
16	TRBD1	NA	TRBV18	TRBJ2-1	CASSPARGSSYNEQFF	TGTGCCAGCTCACCGGCCAGGGGGAGCTCCTACAATGAGCAGTTCTTC
13	NA	NA	TRBV30	TRBJ1-1	CAWSPTLNTEAFF	TGTGCCTGGAGTCCGACATTGAACACTGAAGCTTTCTTT
13	TRBD1	NA	TRBV27	TRBJ2-1	CASWTGTVNEQFF	TGTGCCAGTTGGACAGGGACGGTGAATGAGCAGTTCTTC
15	NA	NA	TRBV13	TRBJ2-1	CASSPEGSFVNEQFF	TGTGCCAGCAGCCCCGAGGGCTCTTTTGTCAATGAGCAGTTCTTC
17	NA	NA	TRBV27	TRBJ2-7	CASSLSEPQGFSYEQYF	TGTGCCAGCAGTTTATCAGAACCGCAGGGGTTTTCCTACGAGCAGTACTTC
16	NA	NA	TRBV5-1	TRBJ2-3	CASSWEGHHMGDTQYF	TGCGCCAGCAGCTGGGAGGGACATCACATGGGGGATACGCAGTATTTT